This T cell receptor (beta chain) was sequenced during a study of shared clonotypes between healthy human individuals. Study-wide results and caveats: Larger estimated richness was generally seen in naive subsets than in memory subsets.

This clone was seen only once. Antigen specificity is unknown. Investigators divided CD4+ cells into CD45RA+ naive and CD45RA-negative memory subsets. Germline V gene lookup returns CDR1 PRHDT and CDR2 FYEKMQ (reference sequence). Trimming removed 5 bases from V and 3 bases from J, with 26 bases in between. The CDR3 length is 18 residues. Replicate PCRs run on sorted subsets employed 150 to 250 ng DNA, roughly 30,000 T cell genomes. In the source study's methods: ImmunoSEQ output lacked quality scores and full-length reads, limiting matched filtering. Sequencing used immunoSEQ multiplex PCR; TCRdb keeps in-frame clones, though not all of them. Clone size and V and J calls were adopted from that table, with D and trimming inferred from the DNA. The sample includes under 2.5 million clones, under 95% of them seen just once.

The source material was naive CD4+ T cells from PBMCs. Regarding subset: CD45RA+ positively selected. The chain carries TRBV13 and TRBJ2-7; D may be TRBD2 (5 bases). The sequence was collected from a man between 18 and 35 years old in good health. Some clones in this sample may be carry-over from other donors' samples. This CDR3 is CASSRKPARGGQFYEQYF. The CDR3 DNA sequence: TGTGCCAGCAGCCGCAAACCTGCCCGAGGCGGGCAATTCTACGAGCAGTACTTC.